These 14 T cell receptor beta chains originate from one sample sequenced in a study of neurological immune-mediated disorders. Each CDR3 protein is one row after TCRdb ran MiXCR on the 5' RACE reads. The top ten hold roughly 3.4% of the sample, which has approximately 41,000 distinct CDR3 sequences, about 14% seen once. The sequencing sample was made of CD4+ T cells from blood. The receptors originated from a woman in her sixties or seventies with HTLV-1-associated myelopathy (HAM/TSP).

The chain joins TRBV5-1 to TRBJ2-1; D might be TRBD2 (5 bases). CDR1 and CDR2 from the germline V gene are SGHRS and YFSETQ. Trimming removed 0 bases at V and 7 bases at J, with 11 bases between. The CDR3 totals 14 residues. CDR3 region: CASSLGTPPNEQFF. CDR3 nucleotide sequence: TGCGCCAGCAGCTTGGGGACTCCACCGAATGAGCAGTTCTTC.

There are many counts of this clonotype. V and J are TRBV27 and TRBJ1-2, with 10 nucleotides matching TRBD1. Germline CDR1 is MNHEY and CDR2 is SMNVEV (reference sequence). V lost 5 bases to trimming and J lost 6 bases; unmatched junction nucleotides: 6. CDR3 length equals 14 residues. The CDR3 here is CASSPTGTGDGYTF. In DNA form, the CDR3 reads TGTGCCAGCAGTCCCACCGGGACAGGGGATGGCTACACCTTC.

Ten or more counts support this clonotype. J is TRBJ1-4 and V is TRBV20-1; D remains ambiguous. Trimming stripped 5 bases from V and 0 bases from J, with 10 bases between. The CDR3 is made up of 14 amino acids. The germline V gene has CDR1 DFQATT and CDR2 SNEGSKA (reference sequence). Here the CDR3 DNA reads TGCAGTGCTTGGAGCGGCTCAACTAATGAAAAACTGTTTTTT. Translating gives CSAWSGSTNEKLFF.

There are many counts of this clonotype. This chain joins TRBV15 and TRBJ2-1, with D perhaps TRBD2 (6 bases). CDR3 length: 13 residues. V was pared by 0 bases and J by 8 bases, with 8 bases between. Germline lookup yields CDR1 LNHNV and CDR2 YYDKDF (reference sequence). In DNA, the CDR3 is TGTGCCACCAGCAGAGATCCGGGGGATGAGCAGTTCTTC. Translating it yields CATSRDPGDEQFF.

In its sample, this clonotype was seen many times. This chain joins TRBV20-1 and TRBJ1-2; D remains unclear. This CDR3 is 13 amino acids long. V was clipped by 4 bases and J by 0 bases, with 9 bases between them. Germline loops: CDR1 DFQATT, CDR2 SNEGSKA (reference sequence). The CDR3 spells CSAKTGPNYGYTF. As DNA, the CDR3 is TGCAGTGCTAAGACTGGACCTAACTATGGCTACACCTTC.

This clonotype was observed at least ten times. This chain joins TRBV20-1 and TRBJ1-1; 7 positions match TRBD1. Germline-derived CDR1 and CDR2 are DFQATT and SNEGSKA (reference sequence). The V segment lost 2 bases and the J segment 2 bases; nucleotides outside the gene matches: 5. This CDR3 has 14 residues. CDR3 protein: CSARRRQGNTEAFF. The CDR3 DNA reads as TGCAGTGCTAGAAGACGACAGGGAAACACTGAAGCTTTCTTT.

This clonotype was seen at least ten times. The chain joins TRBV5-1 to TRBJ2-6, with D hard to call. CDR3 length equals 16 residues. Trimming shortened V by 2 bases and J by 1 base, and 10 bases separated the two germline ends. CDR1 is SGHRS, CDR2 YFSETQ, per germline. The CDR3 protein is CASSLSPGSGANVLTF. CDR3 DNA: TGCGCCAGCAGCTTAAGTCCGGGTTCTGGGGCCAACGTCCTGACTTTC.

This clonotype was recorded many times. This chain joins TRBV12-3 or TRBV12-4 and TRBJ1-4; no definite D call. Trimming shortened V by 2 bases and J by 7 bases, and 2 bases separated the two germline ends. This CDR3 has 11 residues. The CDR3 bases are TGTGCCAGCAGTTTATTTGAAAAACTGTTTTTT. Encoded protein: CASSLFEKLFF.

This clonotype was recorded at least ten times. The chain employs TRBV15 and TRBJ1-1; 7 bases are a match to TRBD1. The CDR3 has 18 residues. CDR1 is LNHNV and CDR2 is YYDKDF in the germline V gene (reference sequence). The V and J ends lost 0 bases and 0 bases, in that order; junction bases with no gene match: 10. The CDR3 sequence is CATSRDPLTGVMNTEAFF. The CDR3 nucleotides read TGTGCCACCAGCAGAGATCCCCTCACAGGGGTTATGAACACTGAAGCTTTCTTT.

To note about this clonotype: This could be a read error, since a much larger clone is one nucleotide away. The CDR3 is CASRYRDTQYF. In DNA, the CDR3 is TGTGCCAGCCGCTACAGGGATACGCAGTATTTT. This chain joins TRBV2 and TRBJ2-3; maybe TRBD1 (5 bases). This CDR3 region has 11 residues. V dropped 8 bases and J dropped 6 bases, with 9 bases sitting between them. Germline V gene sequence: CDR1 SNHLY, CDR2 FYNNEI.

This clonotype was counted at least ten times. This chain links TRBV5-1 with TRBJ2-1, with 12 bases lining up with TRBD2. The trim removed 6 bases at V and 8 bases at J, leaving 24 bases unmatched. The CDR3 covers 20 residues. The germline V gene encodes CDR1 SGHRS and CDR2 YFSETQ. The CDR3, as DNA: TGCGCCAGCACGGCCAGCACTAGCGGGGGGCCCCTGGGGATAGTTGATGAGCAGTTCTTC. It encodes CASTASTSGGPLGIVDEQFF. Together with reference TRBV5-1 and TRBJ2-1, the CDR3 gives the full variable domain: KAGVTQTPRYLIKTRGQQVTLSCSPISGHRSVSWYQQTPGQGLQFLFEYFSETQRNKGNFPGRFSGRQFSNSRSEMNVSTLELGDSALYLCASTASTSGGPLGIVDEQFFGPGTRLTVL.

This clonotype has a count of ten or more. The chain carries TRBV7-2 and TRBJ1-2; 7 positions agree with TRBD1. V trimming: 5 bases; J trimming: 7 bases; junction bases outside the gene matches: 16. This CDR3 contains 16 residues. Germline V CDR1 and CDR2: SGHTA, FQGNSA. In DNA form, the CDR3 reads TGTGCCAGCAGCGCCGGGAGGGACAGCGGTTTTGGTGGCTACACCTTC. Its translation: CASSAGRDSGFGGYTF.

Comments on this clonotype: This sequence may be a read error, since a much larger clone differs from it by one base. CDR3 protein: CSARDDGKVYGYTF. In DNA, the CDR3 is TGCAGTGCTAGAGATGATGGCAAGGTATATGGCTACACCTTC. This rearrangement joins TRBV20-1 to TRBJ1-2; no clear D gene. Germline V gene data show CDR1 as DFQATT and CDR2 as SNEGSKA (reference sequence). The CDR3 is 14 residues long. Between the trimmed V and J ends, which lost 0 bases and 5 bases, there was a span of 13 bases.

This clonotype appeared many times. The V call is TRBV6-5, the J call TRBJ1-1; TRBD1 aligns across 9 bases. With 6 bases clipped from V and 0 bases from J, the junction kept 11 bases outside the gene matches. CDR3 length: 17 amino acids. Germline V CDR1 and CDR2: MNHEY, SVGAGI. This CDR3 reads CASRSTPRQGVNTEAFF. The CDR3 bases are TGTGCCAGCAGGTCCACTCCTAGACAGGGGGTGAACACTGAAGCTTTCTTT.